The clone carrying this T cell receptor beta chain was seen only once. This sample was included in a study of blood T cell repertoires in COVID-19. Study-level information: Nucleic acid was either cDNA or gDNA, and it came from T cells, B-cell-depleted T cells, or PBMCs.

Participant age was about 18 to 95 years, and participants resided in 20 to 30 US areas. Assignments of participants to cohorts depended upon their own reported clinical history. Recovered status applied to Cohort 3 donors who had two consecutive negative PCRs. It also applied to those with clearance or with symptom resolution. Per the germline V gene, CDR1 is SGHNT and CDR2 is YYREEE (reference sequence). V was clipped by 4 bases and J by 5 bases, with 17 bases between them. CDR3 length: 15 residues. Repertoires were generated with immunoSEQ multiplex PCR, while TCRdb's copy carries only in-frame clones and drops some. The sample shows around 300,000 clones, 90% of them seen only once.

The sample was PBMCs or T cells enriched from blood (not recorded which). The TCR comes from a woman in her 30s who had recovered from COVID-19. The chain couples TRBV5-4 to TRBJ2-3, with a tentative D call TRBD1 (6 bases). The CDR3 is CASSGTGTPKDTQYF. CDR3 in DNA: TGTGCCAGCAGCGGGACCGGGACACCTAAAGATACGCAGTATTTT.